These 22 T cell receptor beta chains originate from one sample sequenced in a study of control samples from healthy donors and cancer patients. Sequencing used immunoSEQ multiplex PCR; TCRdb keeps in-frame clones, though not all of them. Of about 160,000 clones in the sample, over 85% are singletons; the top ten hold roughly 5.5%. Sequenced sample: blood. These receptors were taken from a man younger than 35 in good health.

The rearrangement uses TRBV7-3 and TRBJ2-1, with 8 positions matching TRBD1. Germline V gene data show CDR1 as SGHTA and CDR2 as FQGTGA. The CDR3 covers 16 residues. After removal of 3 bases from V and 3 bases from J, the junction contained 7 bases not matched to a gene. CDR3 residues: CASSFVWTGLYNEQFF. The DNA for the CDR3 is TGTGCCAGCAGCTTCGTGTGGACAGGGCTCTACAATGAGCAGTTCTTC.

The J gene is TRBJ2-1, the V gene TRBV9; D may be TRBD1 or TRBD2 (5 bases each). Germline V gene lookup returns CDR1 SGDLS and CDR2 YYNGEE. CDR3 length equals 19 residues. V was pared by 1 base and J by 0 bases, with 20 bases between. CDR3 coding DNA: TGTGCCAGCAGCGTATCCGTTTTATTGGGACCACGCTCCTACAATGAGCAGTTCTTC. As protein: CASSVSVLLGPRSYNEQFF.

The V call is TRBV4-1, the J call TRBJ1-6; unclear D gene. The CDR3 extends over 14 amino acids. V dropped 0 bases and J dropped 7 bases, with 7 bases sitting between them. Germline lookup yields CDR1 MGHRA and CDR2 YSYEKL. The CDR3: CASSQEWANSPLHF. The CDR3, as DNA: TGCGCCAGCAGCCAAGAGTGGGCAAATTCACCCCTCCACTTT.

This sequence joins TRBV2 and TRBJ1-1, with 7 bases lining up with TRBD1. This CDR3 contains 13 residues. Germline CDR1 and CDR2: SNHLY and FYNNEI. V lost 5 bases, J lost 5 bases, and 5 bases stayed unmatched. CDR3 bases: TGTGCCAGCAGTCCCGACAGGGTTACTGAAGCTTTCTTT. Protein sequence: CASSPDRVTEAFF.

This clone was observed once. The gene calls are TRBV9 and TRBJ2-3, with unresolved D. V shed 4 bases and J shed 0 bases, with 12 bases lying between them. Germline V CDR1 and CDR2: SGDLS, YYNGEE. The CDR3 has 15 amino acids. CDR3 DNA: TGTGCCAGCAGCCCCCAGACATCTAGCACAGATACGCAGTATTTT. Translating it yields CASSPQTSSTDTQYF.

V is TRBV12-3 or TRBV12-4 and J is TRBJ2-4; D tentatively fits TRBD1 or TRBD2 (5 bases each). The CDR3 runs to 12 residues. Trimming left V 6 bases short and J 8 bases short, with 11 bases between. CDR3 protein: CASRGTVDIQYF. The CDR3 nucleotides are TGTGCCAGCAGGGGGACGGTTGACATTCAGTACTTC.

This clone appeared a single time. The chain carries TRBV27 and TRBJ2-1, with D perhaps TRBD1 (6 bases). Trimming left V 5 bases short and J 8 bases short, with 13 bases between. Germline V gene data show CDR1 as MNHEY and CDR2 as SMNVEV (reference sequence). The CDR3 sequence is 13 residues long. The CDR3 loop reads CASSTGLVDEQFF. For the CDR3, the DNA is TGTGCCAGCAGTACAGGGTTGGTTGATGAGCAGTTCTTC.

V is TRBV7-2 and J is TRBJ2-5, with no clear D. V dropped 5 bases and J dropped 4 bases, with 14 bases sitting between them. Germline CDR1 is SGHTA and CDR2 is FQGNSA. The CDR3 extends over 14 amino acids. The DNA of the CDR3 is TGTGCCAGCAGCGCGAACGGAGTTTTAGAGACCCAGTACTTC. Translated, it gives CASSANGVLETQYF. The entire variable domain, with the rest obtained from reference TRBV7-2 and TRBJ2-5, is as follows: GAGVSQSPSNKVTEKGKDVELRCDPISGHTALYWYRQSLGQGLEFLIYFQGNSAPDKSGLPSDRFSAERTGGSVSTLTIQRTQQEDSAVYLCASSANGVLETQYFGPGTRLLVL.

J is TRBJ2-3 and V is TRBV7-9; weak D call: TRBD1 (6 bases). The CDR3 runs 15 residues. Trimming cost V 5 bases and J 0 bases, with 12 bases left between them. Looked up from germline, CDR1 is SEHNR and CDR2 is FQNEAQ (reference sequence). CDR3 nucleotide sequence: TGTGCCAGCAGCCCTAGGACAGAAAGCACAGATACGCAGTATTTT. It specifies CASSPRTESTDTQYF.

The rearrangement links TRBV7-9 to TRBJ2-3; D unresolved. V was clipped by 0 bases and J by 6 bases, with 10 bases between them. This CDR3 has 14 residues. Germline V lookup: CDR1 SEHNR, CDR2 FQNEAQ (reference sequence). As DNA, the CDR3 is TGTGCCAGCAGCTTAGCTGCCGGGTCGGATACGCAGTATTTT. Translating it yields CASSLAAGSDTQYF.

This rearrangement joins TRBV5-1 to TRBJ2-5; D might be TRBD1 or TRBD2, each matching 5 bases. V was shortened by 3 bases and J by 2 bases, with 11 bases between the two germline ends. The CDR3 spans 14 residues. CDR1 is SGHRS and CDR2 is YFSETQ in the germline V gene. CDR3 sequence (DNA): TGCGCCAGCAGCTCGGGACGGGAACAAGAGACCCAGTACTTC. Translated, it gives CASSSGREQETQYF.

This chain connects TRBV4-2 to TRBJ2-1, with 8 bases aligning to TRBD1. Germline V CDR1 and CDR2: LGHNA, YNFKEQ. The CDR3 covers 16 residues. V gave up 0 bases and J gave up 3 bases; unmatched junction bases: 4. CDR3 in amino acids: CASSQEPQGDYNEQFF. In nucleotides, the CDR3 is TGTGCCAGCAGCCAAGAACCACAGGGGGACTACAATGAGCAGTTCTTC.

This rearrangement joins TRBV6-1 to TRBJ1-2; perhaps TRBD1 as D (6 bases). CDR1 and CDR2 (germline): MNHNS, SASEGT. The CDR3 contains 16 residues. The ends were cut back, 5 bases at V and 8 bases at J, with 24 bases in the middle. The CDR3 bases are TGTGCCAGCAGTCAAGATAAACCGGGACACGGATTCGGCTACACCTTC. It codes for CASSQDKPGHGFGYTF.

This sequence joins TRBV7-9 and TRBJ2-7, with unresolved D. The CDR3 totals 17 residues. The germline V and J ends were trimmed by 1 base and 1 base, with 17 bases remaining between them. Germline assignment: CDR1 SEHNR and CDR2 FQNEAQ (reference sequence). The CDR3 sequence is CASSLEAGPASSYEQYF. In DNA form, the CDR3 reads TGTGCCAGCAGCTTAGAGGCTGGACCGGCGTCGTCCTACGAGCAGTACTTC.

This chain uses TRBV2 with TRBJ1-1; tentative D call: TRBD1 (5 bases). The CDR3 sequence is 13 residues long. Germline-derived CDR1 and CDR2 are SNHLY and FYNNEI. V lost 8 bases and J 4 bases, leaving 14 bases between the germline ends. DNA of the CDR3: TGTGCCAGCGGCAGGGATTCTGGCACTGAAGCTTTCTTT. This codes for CASGRDSGTEAFF. Full variable domain (outside the CDR3, taken from reference TRBV2 and TRBJ1-1): EPEVTQTPSHQVTQMGQEVILRCVPISNHLYFYWYRQILGQKVEFLVSFYNNEISEKSEIFDDQFSVERPDGSNFTLKIRSTKLEDSAMYFCASGRDSGTEAFFGQGTRLTVV.

The chain links TRBV4-2 to TRBJ1-1; tentative D call: TRBD1 (6 bases). Germline CDR1 is LGHNA and CDR2 is YNFKEQ. The CDR3 runs 14 residues. Deletions cut 4 bases from V and 1 base from J, with 10 bases between. The CDR3: CASSLGGANTEAFF. DNA for the CDR3: TGTGCCAGCAGCCTGGGGGGGGCGAACACTGAAGCTTTCTTT.

The CDR3 region has the DNA TGTGCCAGCAGTCCATTACAGGGGGCTGCGCCCCAGCATTTT. Encoded protein: CASSPLQGAAPQHF. This rearrangement joins TRBV2 to TRBJ1-5; 9 bases match TRBD1. Germline assignment: CDR1 SNHLY and CDR2 FYNNEI. J was trimmed by 9 bases and V by 5 bases; bases with no gene match: 8. The CDR3 sequence is 14 residues long.

As regards this clone: Sequence at one end of the junction differs from germline and may be a read error. The rearrangement uses TRBV28 and TRBJ2-7; D is undetermined. The CDR3 runs to 13 residues. The germline V gene encodes CDR1 MDHEN and CDR2 SYDVKM. The CDR3 here is CASSSPARPSLHF. The CDR3 nucleotides read TGTGCCAGCAGTTCCCCCGCCAGGCCCTCCTTGCACTTC.

This rearrangement joins TRBV30 to TRBJ2-7, with TRBD2 as a possible D gene (5 bases). The CDR3 has 13 amino acids. Deletions cut 3 bases from V and 2 bases from J, with 11 bases between. Looked up from germline, CDR1 is GTSNPN and CDR2 is SVGIG (reference sequence). The CDR3 is CAWRAGSAYEQYF. The CDR3 bases are TGTGCCTGGAGGGCTGGTAGCGCCTACGAGCAGTACTTC.

The V call is TRBV7-2, the J call TRBJ1-1, with D unresolved. There are 18 residues in the CDR3. The ends were cut back, 5 bases at V and 0 bases at J, with 22 bases in the middle. The V gene's germline CDR1 is SGHTA and CDR2 FQGNSA. CDR3 DNA sequence: TGTGCCAGCAGCCCCCCAAAGAGCCGGGGAACTTTGAACACTGAAGCTTTCTTT. This sequence encodes CASSPPKSRGTLNTEAFF.

This clone was counted a single time. This chain links TRBV7-2 with TRBJ2-1; 7 bases map to TRBD2. CDR1 and CDR2 (germline): SGHTA, FQGNSA. The CDR3 has 18 residues. J lost 4 bases, V lost 1 base, and 13 bases had no gene match. CDR3 sequence reads: CASSLVMGLLGIYNEQFF. DNA of the CDR3: TGTGCCAGCAGCTTAGTGATGGGACTACTCGGAATATACAATGAGCAGTTCTTC.

Comment on this clone: One end of the junction fails to match germline, which may point to a read error. The J gene is TRBJ2-3, the V gene TRBV27; D may be TRBD1 (6 bases). The length of the CDR3 is 14 residues. Germline CDR1 MNHEY, CDR2 SMNVEV (reference sequence). This CDR3 reads CASSFLGWTDAQYF. In DNA form, the CDR3 reads TGTGCCAGCAGTTTCCTCGGTTGGACAGATGCGCAGTATTTT.